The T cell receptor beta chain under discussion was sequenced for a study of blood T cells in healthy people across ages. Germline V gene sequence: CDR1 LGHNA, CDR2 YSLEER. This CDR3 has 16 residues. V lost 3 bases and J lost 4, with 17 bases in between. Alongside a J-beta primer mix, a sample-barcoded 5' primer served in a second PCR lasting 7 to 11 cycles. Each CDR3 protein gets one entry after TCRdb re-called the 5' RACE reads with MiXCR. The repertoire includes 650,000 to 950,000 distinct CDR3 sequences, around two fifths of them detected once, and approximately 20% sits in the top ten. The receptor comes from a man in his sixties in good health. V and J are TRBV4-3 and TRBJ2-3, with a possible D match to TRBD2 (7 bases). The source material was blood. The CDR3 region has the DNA TGCGCCAGCAGCCAGGGGGCGGGGGCCAGGTCAGATACGCAGTATTTT. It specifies CASSQGAGARSDTQYF.